The source of this T cell receptor delta chain is a study of Vδ1+ human thymocytes. Study-wide findings and caveats: TRG sequences recurred across donors, whereas TRD sequences stayed essentially private. Thymic TRG and TRD repertoires appeared highly polyclonal, with Gaussian CDR3 length distributions.

Notes on this clone: No antigen is known for it.

V lost 11 bases, J lost 0 bases, and 17 bases stayed unmatched. The CDR3 consists of 17 residues. Germline V lookup: CDR1 TSWWSYY, CDR2 QGS. RNA was extracted from the cells and then reverse transcribed. CDR3 amplicons came from multiplex PCR with pooled V-gene forward and constant-region reverse primers. TCRdb called clones anew from the multiplex PCR reads with CATT. The sample lists over 45,000 delta-chain clones, less than 20% occurring once. Sequencing was carried out using Vdelta1+ gamma-delta thymocytes from the thymus. Subset in this sample: FACS-sorted CD3+ TCRalphabeta- TCRVdelta1+ TCRVdelta2- thymocytes. V usage is TRDV1 and J usage is TRDJ1, with TRDD3 matching over 8 bases. This TCR was recovered from a boy under three years old who had congenital heart surgery. CDR3 nucleotide sequence: TGTGCTGTCTCGCTGGGGGAACTCCTTCCGTACACCGATAAACTCATCTTT. Amino acid sequence: CAVSLGELLPYTDKLIF.